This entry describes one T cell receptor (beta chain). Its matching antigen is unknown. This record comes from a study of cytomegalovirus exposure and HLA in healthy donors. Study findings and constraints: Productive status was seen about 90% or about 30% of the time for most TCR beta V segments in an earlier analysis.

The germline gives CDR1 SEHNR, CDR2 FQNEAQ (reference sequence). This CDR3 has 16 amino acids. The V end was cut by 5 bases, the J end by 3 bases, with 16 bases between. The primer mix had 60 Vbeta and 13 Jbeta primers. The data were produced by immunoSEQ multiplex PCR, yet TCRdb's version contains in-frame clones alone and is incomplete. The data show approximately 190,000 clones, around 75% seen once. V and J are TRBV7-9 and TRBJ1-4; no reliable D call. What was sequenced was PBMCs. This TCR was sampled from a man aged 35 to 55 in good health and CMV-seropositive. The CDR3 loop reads CASSPPLKAANEKLFF. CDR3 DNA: TGTGCCAGCAGCCCCCCCCTAAAAGCGGCTAATGAAAAACTGTTTTTT. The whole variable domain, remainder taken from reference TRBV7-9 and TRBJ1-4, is DTGVSQNPRHKITKRGQNVTFRCDPISEHNRLYWYRQTLGQGPEFLTYFQNEAQLEKSRLLSDRFSAERPKGSFSTLEIQRTEQGDSAMYLCASSPPLKAANEKLFFGSGTQLSVL.